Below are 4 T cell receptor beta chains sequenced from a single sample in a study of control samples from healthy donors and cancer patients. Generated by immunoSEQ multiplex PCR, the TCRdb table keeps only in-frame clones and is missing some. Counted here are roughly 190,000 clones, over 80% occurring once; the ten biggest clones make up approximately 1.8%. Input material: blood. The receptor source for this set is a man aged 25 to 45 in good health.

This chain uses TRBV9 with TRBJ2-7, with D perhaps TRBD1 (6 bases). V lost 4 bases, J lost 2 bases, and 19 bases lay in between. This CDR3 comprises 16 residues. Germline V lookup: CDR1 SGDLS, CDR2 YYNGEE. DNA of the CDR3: TGTGCCAGCAGCCGAGGACAGTCCATCGGGACCTACGAGCAGTACTTC. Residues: CASSRGQSIGTYEQYF.

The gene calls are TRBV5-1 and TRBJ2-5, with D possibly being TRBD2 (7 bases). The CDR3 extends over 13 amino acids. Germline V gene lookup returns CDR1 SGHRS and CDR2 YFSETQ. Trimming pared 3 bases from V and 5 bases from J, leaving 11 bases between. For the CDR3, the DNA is TGCGCCAGCAGCTGGGGGGGGGCCGAGACCCAGTACTTC. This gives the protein CASSWGGAETQYF.

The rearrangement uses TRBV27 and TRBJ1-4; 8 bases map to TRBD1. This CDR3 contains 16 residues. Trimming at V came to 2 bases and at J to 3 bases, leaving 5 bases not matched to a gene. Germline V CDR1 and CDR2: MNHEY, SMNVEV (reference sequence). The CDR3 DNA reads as TGTGCCAGCAGTTTACGAAACAGGGGGGCTAATGAAAAACTGTTTTTT. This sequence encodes CASSLRNRGANEKLFF.

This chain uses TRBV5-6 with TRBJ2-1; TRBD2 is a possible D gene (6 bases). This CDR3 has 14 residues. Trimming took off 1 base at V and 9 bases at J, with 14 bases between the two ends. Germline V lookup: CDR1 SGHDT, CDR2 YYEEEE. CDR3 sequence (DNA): TGTGCCAGCAGCTTGTTCACTAGCTGGTTTGAGCAGTTCTTC. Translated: CASSLFTSWFEQFF.